This TCR beta chain was profiled in a study of regulatory T cells in long-lasting Graves disease. The wider study: The term persistent Graves' disease signified upward of 5 years on antithyroid drugs with positive TSH receptor antibodies.

Study outcomes and limitations: Persistent disease was characterized by preferential usage of TRBV28, TRBJ1-2 and TRBJ2-5. Thyroid tissue went unexamined; only peripheral blood was analyzed. Newly diagnosed Graves' patients had higher TCR diversity than persistent ones.

Researchers made TCR beta libraries by using iRepertoire HTBI primers and running Arm-PCR on CDR3 regions. TCRdb used MiXCR to reprocess the multiplex PCR reads, holding one entry per CDR3 protein. The sample contains around 430,000 distinct CDR3 sequences, approximately 23% of which appear only once. Looked up from germline, CDR1 is SGHNT and CDR2 is YYREEE (reference sequence). The CDR3 has 15 residues. The V segment lost 3 bases and the J segment 0 bases; nucleotides outside the gene matches: 5. Time point meaning: persistent/refractory GD, antithyroid drugs over 5 years with positive TRAb. RNA from PBMCs was the source of the TCR library. On this clonotype itself: Its target is not known.

This TCR derives from a female donor with Graves disease. Here the sequenced sample was peripheral blood mononuclear cells (PBMCs), taken when the disease was refractory, from a patient treated with antithyroid drugs. V gene TRBV5-4 combines with J gene TRBJ2-5; the match to TRBD1 covers 7 bases. The CDR3 here is CASSWDRRYQETQYF. In DNA, the CDR3 is TGTGCCAGCAGCTGGGACAGAAGGTACCAAGAGACCCAGTACTTC.